This TCR beta chain stems from a study of blood T cell repertoires in COVID-19. About the study: PBMCs, B-cell-depleted T cells, or T cells provided the cDNA or gDNA that made up the material.

The repertoire was sequenced with immunoSEQ multiplex PCR; TCRdb's copy has only in-frame clones and lacks some. The profile covers 50,000 to 70,000 clones, with roughly 85% appearing a single time and about 3.5% taken by the ten largest. Germline CDR1 SGHRS, CDR2 YFSETQ. The CDR3 consists of 15 residues. The V segment lost 0 bases and the J segment 3 bases; nucleotides outside the gene matches: 6. The source is a man aged 55 to 70 with acute or convalescent COVID-19. Sequencing input: peripheral blood. J is TRBJ2-7 and V is TRBV5-1, with TRBD1 identical over 7 bases. The CDR3 loop reads CASSLGQGGLYEQYF. The CDR3 DNA follows: TGCGCCAGCAGCTTGGGACAGGGCGGCCTCTACGAGCAGTACTTC. The variable domain in full, completed from reference TRBV5-1 and TRBJ2-7, reads KAGVTQTPRYLIKTRGQQVTLSCSPISGHRSVSWYQQTPGQGLQFLFEYFSETQRNKGNFPGRFSGRQFSNSRSEMNVSTLELGDSALYLCASSLGQGGLYEQYFGPGTRLTVT.